The clone carrying this T cell receptor beta chain has just one count. Its antigen is unidentified. CDR3 size: 12 residues. Germline CDR1 is SEHNR and CDR2 is FQNEAQ (reference sequence). Between the trimmed V and J ends, which lost 1 base and 8 bases, there was a span of 6 bases. The data belong to a study of CD8+ T cells in alopecia areata. As for the study in general: Patients received oral tofacitinib, 5 to 10 mg twice daily, for moderate-to-severe alopecia areata. Study-wide results and limits: Relative to normal scalp, lesional scalp, especially alopecia totalis/universalis, showed higher clonality.

RNA extraction was followed by reverse transcription into cDNA, which acted as the sequencing template. Here immunoSEQ multiplex PCR was the method, and the copy in TCRdb shows in-frame clones only, minus some. The repertoire has about 150,000 clones, about 50% of them found once; the top ten carry 15% to 20%. This TCR was recovered from a human donor with alopecia areata. This specimen was CD8+ T cells sorted from blood, taken at week 0. The chain carries TRBV7-9 and TRBJ2-1; D not resolved. This CDR3 reads CASSLVGYEQFF. In DNA form, the CDR3 reads TGTGCCAGCAGCTTAGTGGGGTATGAGCAGTTCTTC.